This TCR beta chain was documented in a study of blood T cells in healthy people across ages. A J-beta primer mix and a sample-barcoded 5' primer were used in a second PCR of about 7 to 12 cycles. Each cDNA molecule received a tag from a template-switch adaptor that had 12 random nucleotides. All samples yielded 2.5 million or more CDR3-containing paired-end reads. TCRdb reanalysed the 5' RACE reads using MiXCR and keeps one entry per CDR3 protein. The repertoire holds about 780,000 distinct CDR3 sequences, about 42% seen once, with 15% to 20% in the top ten. Notes on the study in general: It was held that the diversity estimates obtained from one million T cells were underestimates. Per million T cells, the diversity of TCR beta decreased roughly linearly as age advanced.

There are 16 residues in the CDR3. Deletions cut 4 bases from V and 0 bases from J, with 12 bases between. In germline, CDR1 is SGHDN, CDR2 FVKESK. Points on this clonotype: Its antigen is currently unknown.

Sequencing input: blood. The chain joins TRBV14 to TRBJ2-2, with D unclear. This TCR was sampled from a man older than 75 in good health. CDR3 loop: CASSPIRFANTGELFF. The CDR3 bases are TGTGCCAGCAGCCCCATCCGGTTCGCGAACACCGGGGAGCTGTTTTTT.